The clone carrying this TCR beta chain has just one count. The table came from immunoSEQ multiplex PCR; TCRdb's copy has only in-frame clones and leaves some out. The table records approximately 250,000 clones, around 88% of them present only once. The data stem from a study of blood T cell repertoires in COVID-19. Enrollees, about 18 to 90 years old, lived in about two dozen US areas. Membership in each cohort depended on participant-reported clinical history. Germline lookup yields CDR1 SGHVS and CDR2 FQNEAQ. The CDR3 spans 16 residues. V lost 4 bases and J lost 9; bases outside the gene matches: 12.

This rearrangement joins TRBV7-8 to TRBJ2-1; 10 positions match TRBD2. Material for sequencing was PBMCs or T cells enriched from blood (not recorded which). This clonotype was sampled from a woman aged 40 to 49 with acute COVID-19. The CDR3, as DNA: TGTGCCAGCAGCTCGCGACTAGCGGGTGTACAAGGTGAGCAGTTCTTC. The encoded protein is CASSSRLAGVQGEQFF.